This entry concerns a single T cell receptor (beta chain). Its specificity is not known. The sample belongs to a study of cytomegalovirus exposure and HLA in healthy donors. Background on the study: It was reported in a later analysis that the approximately 120 validation repertoires used the same platform as the 550 to 800 first-cohort repertoires. Study findings and constraints: TCR beta chains numbering under 200 were designated cytomegalovirus-associated. Subsequent analysis revealed that first-cohort TCR clusters tended to co-occur in the 130 or so validation repertoires.

The length of the CDR3 is 14 residues. The V and J ends lost 5 bases and 4 bases respectively, with 14 bases between them. Germline V gives CDR1 MNHEY, CDR2 SMNVEV (reference sequence). Sequencing used immunoSEQ multiplex PCR; TCRdb keeps in-frame clones, though not all of them. The sample lists about 58,000 clones, roughly nine tenths occurring once. Among the roughly 120 subjects of the validation cohort, separate from the approximately 700-subject first cohort, were the donors. This TCR came from a man between 18 and 29 years old in good health and CMV-seronegative. Sequencing was carried out using PBMCs. The chain is built from TRBV27 and TRBJ1-1; D is perhaps TRBD1 (6 bases). The CDR3 DNA follows: TGTGCCAGCAGTGGAACAGGGTTATCCACTGAAGCTTTCTTT. This gives the protein CASSGTGLSTEAFF.